This T cell receptor beta chain originates from a study of blood T cell repertoires in COVID-19 (dated by TCRdb to about 2020). Concerning the study at large: The collaborator samples originated in the United States, Italy and Spain and spanned the acute and convalescent phases of COVID-19. The material from the prospective study consisted of cDNA or gDNA derived from T cells, B-cell-depleted T cells, or PBMCs. The dataset comprised deeply sampled blood TCRbeta repertoires from subjects exposed to, actively infected with, or recovered from COVID-19. The repertoires were made available in a free public database intended to serve as a resource for research on the immune response to SARS-CoV-2. Samples were obtained from the ongoing ImmuneRACE study (first 160 participants) and from about 1,300 subjects provided by 6 global collaborators. A de-identified subject ID, COVID-19 status, age in years and sex were almost always included in the sample metadata. Where available, HLA class I and class II types were obtained from metadata supplied by the sample provider rather than from assay-based typing. Findings and caveats that apply to the study as a whole: The amount of clinical and demographic metadata varied by source and participant and was provided uncurated.

For this clone: Its cognate antigen has yet to be identified. Per-base qualities were not stored, and no clone one base away is much larger.

TCRbeta CDR3 regions were amplified from genomic DNA using the immunoSEQ Assay, a bias-controlled multiplex PCR. In the paper's pipeline: Nucleated cell counts per sample were estimated from amplification of reference gene primers within the assay. To quantify the absolute abundance of each unique TCRbeta CDR3 rearrangement, sequence reads were collapsed and filtered. For each sample, productive Simpson clonality was calculated by taking the square root of Simpson's diversity index across productive rearrangements. TCRdb retrieved this table from immuneACCESS and kept in-frame rearrangements only. Not all clones are present; in checked studies, unresolved V genes account for under half, and no reason is known for the remainder. The DNA gave D and trimming, while V, J and clone size come from that table. This sample has about 180,000 clones in its table, and approximately 79% of those were observed once. The ten largest clones represent around 24% of the sample.

The CDR3 covers 16 residues, taking in both the cysteine and the phenylalanine. CDR3 DNA only is kept here, 48 bases in frame from base 1. The collaborating institutions used their own protocols to collect whole blood in K2EDTA tubes. For TCRbeta analysis, collaborators shipped samples as frozen whole blood, isolated PBMCs, or DNA extracted from either of those sample types. The receptor chain draws on TRBV21-1 and TRBJ2-2; no DNA check was done on the table's D call, TRBD2. TRBV21-1 is deemed a pseudogene. The clonotype comes from a woman aged 70-85 years with acute or convalescent COVID-19. Sequenced: peripheral blood. The nucleotide sequence reads TGTGCCAGCAGCAAGTCGAGCGGGCGGAACACCGGGGAGCTGTTTTTT. Its product reads: CASSKSSGRNTGELFF.